A few counts support the clone carrying this T cell receptor beta chain. Its antigen is as yet unknown. Extraction of total RNA produced a minimum of 5 micrograms from each sample. V lost 4 bases to trimming and J lost 7 bases; unmatched junction nucleotides: 8. Germline CDR1 LGHNA, CDR2 YSLEER. This CDR3 has 15 residues. Primers used in a second PCR of about 7 to 12 cycles were a sample-barcoded 5' primer and a J-beta primer mix. One entry per CDR3 protein results from TCRdb running MiXCR on the 5' RACE reads. The repertoire holds 650,000 to 1,000,000 distinct CDR3 sequences, under 40% seen once, with 10% to 15% in the top ten. The sample is drawn from a study of blood T cells in healthy people across ages. Study-level results: Roughly linear age-related decline in beta diversity appeared, significant by age approximately 40. Naive CD4+ cell counts and diversity both ran higher in long-lived than in aged donors. Because donor CMV status was unknown, expanded clonotype changes were possibly confounded.

The chain links TRBV4-3 to TRBJ2-7, with 12 bases fitting TRBD2. Sequencing was carried out using blood. This sequence was found in a young man in good health. The CDR3 nucleotides are TGCGCCAGCAGCCCCCTAGCGGGGGGGCGGTATGAGCAGTACTTC. The encoded protein is CASSPLAGGRYEQYF.